The 20 T cell receptor beta chains listed next were all sequenced from one sample in a study of metastatic and nonmetastatic thyroid tumors. Patients had received no treatment of any kind before thyroid surgery. MiXCR was used by TCRdb to re-call the PCR reads. The repertoire includes tens of thousands of clones, roughly 20% of them detected once, and roughly 28% sits in the top ten. What was sequenced was blood. The receptors here all came from a female donor with papillary thyroid cancer or a benign thyroid nodule (not recorded which). Some clones in this sample may be carry-over from other donors' samples.

This clone occurred many times. The chain carries TRBV28 and TRBJ2-4; 11 bases match TRBD2. Germline CDR1 and CDR2: MDHEN and SYDVKM. V trimming: 6 bases; J trimming: 0 bases; junction bases outside the gene matches: 1. The CDR3 consists of 15 residues. The CDR3 loop is CASRTSGVAKNIQYF. The DNA for the CDR3 is TGTGCCAGCAGGACTAGCGGGGTAGCCAAAAACATTCAGTACTTC.

This clone was found many times. The V call is TRBV4-1, the J call TRBJ1-4, with D possibly TRBD1 on 5 matching bases. The CDR3 contains 14 residues. V was shortened by 5 bases and J by 5 bases, with 12 bases between the two germline ends. The germline V gene has CDR1 MGHRA and CDR2 YSYEKL. The CDR3 bases are TGCGCCAGCAGCGACAGCATCCTAAATGAAAAACTGTTTTTT. Residues: CASSDSILNEKLFF.

Many counts were recorded for this clone. The chain couples TRBV9 to TRBJ2-1, with TRBD2 as a possible D gene (5 bases). Germline V gene sequence: CDR1 SGDLS, CDR2 YYNGEE. Trimming left V 0 bases short and J 0 bases short, with 7 bases between. This CDR3 spans 15 amino acids. The CDR3 nucleotides are TGTGCCAGCAGCGTAGGTAGCGTCTCCTACAATGAGCAGTTCTTC. It translates to CASSVGSVSYNEQFF.

The chain couples TRBV6-1 to TRBJ2-3; the D is unclear. This CDR3 has 13 residues. CDR1 is MNHNS and CDR2 is SASEGT in the germline V gene. Trimming shortened V by 4 bases and J by 2 bases, and 7 bases separated the two germline ends. CDR3 sequence (DNA): TGTGCCAGCAGTGGAGCCAACACAGATACGCAGTATTTT. It specifies CASSGANTDTQYF.

This clone was detected many times. This chain uses TRBV7-2 with TRBJ2-2; 8 nucleotides agree with TRBD1. V shed 5 bases and J 4 bases; nucleotides not matched to a gene: 6. The CDR3 contains 15 residues. CDR1 is SGHTA and CDR2 is FQGNSA in the germline V gene. The CDR3 DNA reads as TGTGCCAGCAGCAGCGGACAGGGAGGCACCGGGGAGCTGTTTTTT. Translated: CASSSGQGGTGELFF.

Remarks on this clone: The same CDR3 also results from other DNA sequences found in this sample. The chain carries TRBV20-1 and TRBJ1-6; the match to TRBD1 covers 9 bases. The germline V gene has CDR1 DFQATT and CDR2 SNEGSKA (reference sequence). Unmatched junction bases numbered 10, after V lost 6 bases and J lost 7 bases. The length of the CDR3 is 15 residues. CDR3 region: CSAGLGQGENSPLHF. CDR3 nucleotides: TGCAGTGCCGGATTGGGACAGGGAGAGAATTCACCCCTCCACTTT.

This clone appeared a few times. The chain has TRBV6-1 and TRBJ2-3; 11 nucleotides agree with TRBD2. Losses at the gene ends were 6 bases for V and 5 bases for J; bases not matched to a gene: 7. The CDR3 spans 15 residues. CDR1 and CDR2 (germline): MNHNS, SASEGT. Here the CDR3 DNA reads TGTGCCAGCAGAGTAGCGGGAGGGCCGGAAGATACGCAGTATTTT. The encoded protein is CASRVAGGPEDTQYF.

In its sample, this clone was seen many times. J is TRBJ1-4 and V is TRBV20-1; D call uncertain. The CDR3 contains 14 residues. The germline V and J ends were trimmed by 0 bases and 13 bases, with 18 bases remaining between them. The germline V gene has CDR1 DFQATT and CDR2 SNEGSKA (reference sequence). The CDR3 DNA sequence: TGCAGTGCTAGAGAAGGACCCCCAGGCGTCCCACTGTTTTTT. Translated, it gives CSAREGPPGVPLFF.

The CDR3, as DNA: TGCAGTGCCACCGTACGGGGACGAGACCTCTCCTACGAGCAGTACTTC. It specifies CSATVRGRDLSYEQYF. The V and J genes are TRBV20-1 and TRBJ2-7; D assignment may be TRBD1 or TRBD2 (5 bases each). V was pared by 6 bases and J by 0 bases, with 21 bases between. The length of the CDR3 is 16 residues. From germline, CDR1 is DFQATT and CDR2 SNEGSKA (reference sequence).

This clone was detected ten times or more. The chain combines TRBV2 with TRBJ1-6, with a tentative D call TRBD1 (6 bases). Trimming left V 1 base short and J 11 bases short, with 9 bases between. This CDR3 has 13 amino acids. Looked up from germline, CDR1 is SNHLY and CDR2 is FYNNEI. The CDR3 loop reads CASSEDRDPPLHF. Written as DNA, the CDR3 is TGTGCCAGCAGTGAAGACAGGGATCCACCCCTCCACTTT.

A few counts support this clone. The V call is TRBV2, the J call TRBJ1-2; 8 bases fit TRBD1. J was trimmed by 8 bases and V by 10 bases; bases with no gene match: 12. This CDR3 has 13 residues. Germline V CDR1 and CDR2: SNHLY, FYNNEI. The CDR3: CANPGQGARGYTF. The CDR3 region has the DNA TGTGCCAACCCTGGACAGGGAGCCCGCGGCTACACCTTC.

CDR3 sequence: CASSRGTSGIYEQYF. CDR3 in DNA: TGTGCCAGCAGCCGCGGGACTAGCGGAATCTACGAGCAGTACTTC. V usage is TRBV13 and J usage is TRBJ2-7, with 11 bases matching TRBD2. Germline CDR1 and CDR2: PRHDT and FYEKMQ (reference sequence). V was clipped by 5 bases and J by 3 bases; unmatched bases: 6. The CDR3 has 15 amino acids. Together with reference TRBV13 and TRBJ2-7, the CDR3 gives the full variable domain: AAGVIQSPRHLIKEKRETATLKCYPIPRHDTVYWYQQGPGQDPQFLISFYEKMQSDKGSIPDRFSAQQFSDYHSELNMSSLELGDSALYFCASSRGTSGIYEQYFGPGTRLTVT.

Judged by abundance, this clone is medium-sized. This chain uses TRBV4-2 with TRBJ2-2; D is possibly TRBD1 or TRBD2 (7 bases each). CDR1 is LGHNA and CDR2 is YNFKEQ in the germline V gene. Trimming took off 2 bases at V and 4 bases at J, with 17 bases between the two ends. The CDR3 totals 17 residues. DNA of the CDR3: TGTGCCAGCAGCCAACAGGGTCAGGGGGAGGGCACCGGGGAGCTGTTTTTT. The encoded protein is CASSQQGQGEGTGELFF.

In its sample, this clone ranks as medium-sized. The rearrangement uses TRBV4-2 and TRBJ2-3; TRBD2 matches at 10 bases. The CDR3 is 18 residues long. Germline lookup yields CDR1 LGHNA and CDR2 YNFKEQ. V dropped 4 bases and J dropped 4; count of bases not matched to a gene: 14. The CDR3 sequence is CASSPYGAGGPSADTQYF. CDR3 DNA: TGTGCCAGCAGCCCGTATGGAGCGGGAGGGCCCTCGGCAGATACGCAGTATTTT.

This clone was detected ten times or more. This sequence may be a read error, since a much larger clone differs from it by one base. This sample includes further DNA sequences coding for the same CDR3. The chain recombines TRBV6-2 or TRBV6-3 with TRBJ2-7; possibly TRBD2 for D (7 bases). The ends were cut back, 3 bases at V and 4 bases at J, with 16 bases in the middle. Germline-derived CDR1 and CDR2 are MNHEY and SVGEGT. The CDR3 is made up of 15 amino acids. For the CDR3, the DNA is TGTGCCAGCAGTTATGGCTACGGGGGGACATACGAGCAGTACTTC. This gives the protein CASSYGYGGTYEQYF.

Only one count was recorded for this clone. This sequence joins TRBV20-1 and TRBJ2-1; 8 positions agree with TRBD2. The CDR3 covers 15 residues. The ends lost 5 bases at V and 6 bases at J; junction bases unmatched: 12. From germline, CDR1 is DFQATT and CDR2 SNEGSKA (reference sequence). CDR3 sequence: CSAATSVIPPNEQFF. CDR3 coding DNA: TGCAGTGCTGCGACTAGCGTGATTCCCCCCAATGAGCAGTTCTTC.

By share of the sample, this clone is medium-sized. This chain connects TRBV15 to TRBJ1-2, with D maybe TRBD1 (5 bases). V was pared by 9 bases and J by 0 bases, with 11 bases between. The germline CDR1 and CDR2 sequences are LNHNV and YYDKDF (reference sequence). The CDR3 totals 13 residues. CDR3 protein: CATGPAANYGYTF. Here the CDR3 DNA reads TGTGCCACGGGACCGGCAGCTAACTATGGCTACACCTTC.

The J gene is TRBJ2-6, the V gene TRBV13; 7 nucleotides match TRBD1. The CDR3 is made up of 19 amino acids. Per the germline V gene, CDR1 is PRHDT and CDR2 is FYEKMQ (reference sequence). The J segment lost 7 bases and the V segment lost 5 bases, leaving 20 bases of the junction unmatched. The CDR3 coding sequence is TGTGCCAGCAGCAAACCACTGGACAGGACTTACTCTGTTGCCAACGTCCTGACTTTC. Its translation: CASSKPLDRTYSVANVLTF.

In this sample, this clone turned up many times. V usage is TRBV7-9 and J usage is TRBJ1-6; tentative D call: TRBD1 (5 bases). The germline CDR1 and CDR2 sequences are SEHNR and FQNEAQ (reference sequence). V was shortened by 5 bases and J by 3 bases, with 17 bases between the two germline ends. CDR3 length equals 17 residues. This CDR3 is CASSTISGQGYNSPLHF. CDR3 coding DNA: TGTGCCAGCAGCACCATTTCGGGGCAGGGCTATAATTCACCCCTCCACTTT.

Many counts were recorded for this clone. The chain recombines TRBV28 with TRBJ1-6; D is unresolved. This CDR3 is 15 amino acids long. Trimming stripped 5 bases from V and 9 bases from J, with 17 bases between. From germline, CDR1 is MDHEN and CDR2 SYDVKM. The CDR3 DNA sequence: TGTGCCAGCAGTCCGACCGTTCCCCCGGGTTCACCCCTCCACTTT. Translating gives CASSPTVPPGSPLHF.